A single sample is the source of the 28 T cell receptor beta chains below, sequenced in a study of CD8 T cells in Susac syndrome. Random hexamers were used to reverse transcribe the RNA input (about 0.45 to 1 ug). A single record per CDR3 protein comes from TCRdb applying MiXCR to the immunoSEQ multiplex PCR reads. Of under 70,000 distinct CDR3 sequences listed, 95% are singletons. Sequencing input: CD8+ T cells from PBMCs. These receptors were taken from a human donor with Susac syndrome.

This sequence joins TRBV12-3 or TRBV12-4 and TRBJ2-1; 9 bases match TRBD1. The CDR3 runs 16 residues. V dropped 4 bases and J dropped 6; count of bases not matched to a gene: 10. CDR3 nucleotide sequence: TGTGCCAGCAGTTCAACCGGGACAGGGTCGATCAATGAGCAGTTCTTC. This sequence encodes CASSSTGTGSINEQFF.

This chain links TRBV29-1 with TRBJ2-7; possible D gene TRBD2, 6 bases. Trimming removed 1 base at V and 3 bases at J, with 16 bases between. Looked up from germline, CDR1 is SQVTM and CDR2 is ANQGSEA. The CDR3 consists of 15 residues. The CDR3 loop is CSVEGGIAAGYEQYF. The CDR3 DNA reads as TGCAGCGTTGAAGGGGGGATAGCGGCAGGCTACGAGCAGTACTTC.

The chain combines TRBV5-1 with TRBJ2-7; 8 bases align to TRBD2. This CDR3 comprises 15 residues. CDR1 and CDR2 from the germline V gene are SGHRS and YFSETQ. V shed 0 bases and J 0 bases; nucleotides not matched to a gene: 2. CDR3 region: CASSLGLANSYEQYF. DNA of the CDR3: TGCGCCAGCAGCTTGGGACTAGCGAACTCCTACGAGCAGTACTTC.

The gene calls are TRBV9 and TRBJ2-7; D possibly matches TRBD1 or TRBD2 (5 bases each). The CDR3 spans 14 residues. Trimming took 0 bases from V and 2 from J, leaving 9 bases between them. The V gene's germline CDR1 is SGDLS and CDR2 YYNGEE. CDR3 loop: CASSVGGSPYEQYF. The CDR3 nucleotides read TGTGCCAGCAGCGTAGGGGGGAGCCCCTACGAGCAGTACTTC. Drawing the rest from reference TRBV9 and TRBJ2-7, the complete variable domain is DSGVTQTPKHLITATGQRVTLRCSPRSGDLSVYWYQQSLDQGLQFLIQYYNGEERAKGNILERFSAQQFPDLHSELNLSSLELGDSALYFCASSVGGSPYEQYFGPGTRLTVT.

V and J are TRBV4-1 and TRBJ2-2, with D hard to call. CDR1 is MGHRA, CDR2 YSYEKL, per germline. The V end was cut by 1 base, the J end by 9 bases, with 12 bases between. The CDR3 has 14 residues. CDR3 amino acids: CASSQVYSHRELFF. In DNA, the CDR3 is TGCGCCAGCAGCCAAGTTTACAGCCACCGGGAGCTGTTTTTT.

This sequence joins TRBV20-1 and TRBJ2-7, with D possibly being TRBD1 (5 bases). The germline gives CDR1 DFQATT, CDR2 SNEGSKA (reference sequence). There are 12 residues in the CDR3. Trimming took off 5 bases at V and 3 bases at J, with 11 bases between the two ends. CDR3 amino acids: CSAESQDYEQYF. Here the CDR3 DNA reads TGCAGTGCTGAGTCACAGGACTACGAGCAGTACTTC.

This chain connects TRBV12-3 or TRBV12-4 to TRBJ1-1; tentatively, D is TRBD1 (5 bases). This CDR3 spans 12 amino acids. V was pared by 4 bases and J by 4 bases, with 7 bases between. This CDR3 reads CASSWTSTEAFF. CDR3 nucleotide sequence: TGTGCCAGCAGTTGGACAAGCACTGAAGCTTTCTTT.

The chain couples TRBV9 to TRBJ2-3; no definite D call. Germline CDR1 and CDR2: SGDLS and YYNGEE. The CDR3 extends over 13 amino acids. V lost 4 bases to trimming and J lost 3 bases, with 9 bases between them. The CDR3 spells CASSLQFTDTQYF. The CDR3 DNA sequence: TGTGCCAGCAGCTTACAGTTTACAGATACGCAGTATTTT.

This clonotype was seen a few times. The chain employs TRBV27 and TRBJ2-7, with D unresolved. The CDR3 contains 13 residues. V was clipped by 2 bases and J by 2 bases, with 7 bases between them. Looked up from germline, CDR1 is MNHEY and CDR2 is SMNVEV (reference sequence). This CDR3 reads CASSLTSAYEQYF. DNA of the CDR3: TGTGCCAGCAGTTTAACTTCAGCCTACGAGCAGTACTTC.

The J gene is TRBJ2-5, the V gene TRBV20-1, with 16 bases matching TRBD2. The germline gives CDR1 DFQATT, CDR2 SNEGSKA (reference sequence). The CDR3 runs 20 residues. V dropped 0 bases and J dropped 5; count of bases not matched to a gene: 15. CDR3 protein: CSARDLYGTSGGALGETQYF. CDR3 in DNA: TGCAGTGCTAGAGATCTCTATGGGACTAGCGGGGGGGCCCTTGGGGAGACCCAGTACTTC.

This chain links TRBV20-1 with TRBJ2-7; 12 positions agree with TRBD2. This CDR3 comprises 15 residues. Germline V gene lookup returns CDR1 DFQATT and CDR2 SNEGSKA (reference sequence). The ends lost 0 bases at V and 1 base at J; junction bases unmatched: 1. The CDR3 loop is CSARDLAGGSYEQYF. DNA of the CDR3: TGCAGTGCTAGAGACCTAGCGGGGGGGTCCTACGAGCAGTACTTC.

V and J are TRBV5-1 and TRBJ2-3, with D possibly TRBD1 on 6 matching bases. The germline V and J ends were trimmed by 2 bases and 0 bases, with 16 bases remaining between them. Germline V gene data show CDR1 as SGHRS and CDR2 as YFSETQ. The CDR3 sequence is 17 residues long. CDR3 in amino acids: CASSFVWGLPSTDTQYF. The DNA of the CDR3 is TGCGCCAGCAGCTTCGTTTGGGGGCTTCCTAGCACAGATACGCAGTATTTT.

The chain uses TRBV12-3 or TRBV12-4 and TRBJ2-3; D call uncertain. The length of the CDR3 is 12 residues. V was trimmed by 5 bases and J by 3 bases, leaving 6 bases between them. The CDR3 nucleotides are TGTGCCAGCAGTCCCCGTACAGATACGCAGTATTTT. Its translation is CASSPRTDTQYF.

The CDR3 loop is CASSVGQTVYEQYF. The DNA of the CDR3 is TGTGCCAGCAGCGTAGGACAGACCGTCTACGAGCAGTACTTC. The chain links TRBV9 to TRBJ2-7; D may be TRBD1 (5 bases). Trimming removed 0 bases from V and 3 bases from J, with 10 bases in between. The CDR3 is 14 amino acids. Germline V gives CDR1 SGDLS, CDR2 YYNGEE.

This chain links TRBV20-1 with TRBJ2-1; 12 bases are shared with TRBD2. The CDR3 is made up of 15 amino acids. After removal of 1 base from V and 7 bases from J, the junction contained 5 bases not matched to a gene. Germline V gene lookup returns CDR1 DFQATT and CDR2 SNEGSKA (reference sequence). The CDR3: CSARGASGGVNEQFF. DNA of the CDR3: TGCAGTGCTAGAGGGGCTAGCGGGGGGGTAAATGAGCAGTTCTTC.

This clonotype is medium-sized (0.01 to 0.1%) by share. The gene calls are TRBV29-1 and TRBJ1-2, with TRBD1 matching 9 bases. In germline, CDR1 is SQVTM, CDR2 ANQGSEA. The junction had 6 bases not matched to a gene; V was cut back by 3 bases and J by 4 bases. This CDR3 is built from 14 residues. The CDR3 DNA reads as TGCAGCGTTGATAGGGGACAGGGACGCTATGGCTACACCTTC. Protein: CSVDRGQGRYGYTF.

The chain is built from TRBV6-5 and TRBJ2-5; TRBD2 matches at 10 bases. J lost 5 bases, V lost 5 bases, and 5 bases had no gene match. The CDR3 runs 14 residues. Germline V gives CDR1 MNHEY, CDR2 SVGAGI. CDR3 coding DNA: TGTGCCAGCAGTACTAGCGGGGTGGCTGAGACCCAGTACTTC. Its protein is CASSTSGVAETQYF.

The J gene is TRBJ2-1, the V gene TRBV29-1; weak D call: TRBD2 (6 bases). The germline V and J ends were trimmed by 7 bases and 3 bases, with 19 bases remaining between them. The CDR3 is made up of 15 amino acids. Germline V gives CDR1 SQVTM, CDR2 ANQGSEA. CDR3: CSAYPRGNLYNEQFF. Written as DNA, the CDR3 is TGCAGCGCGTACCCTCGGGGGAACCTCTACAATGAGCAGTTCTTC.

The chain joins TRBV24-1 to TRBJ1-3; the match to TRBD1 covers 7 bases. The CDR3 totals 16 residues. Germline V lookup: CDR1 KGHDR, CDR2 SFDVKD. Unmatched junction bases numbered 12, after V lost 9 bases and J lost 2 bases. The DNA for the CDR3 is TGTGCCACCCCCGACCCCGGGACAGAGACTGGAAACACCATATATTTT. Translation gives CATPDPGTETGNTIYF.

The CDR3 coding sequence is TGTGCCAGCAGCTTAGGCCTTTTGAGTCCGCTGGGCTACACCTTC. Amino acid sequence: CASSLGLLSPLGYTF. This rearrangement joins TRBV13 to TRBJ1-2; no definite D call. CDR3 length equals 15 residues. From germline, CDR1 is PRHDT and CDR2 FYEKMQ (reference sequence). V shed 0 bases and J shed 8 bases, with 16 bases lying between them.

This rearrangement joins TRBV6-5 to TRBJ1-4; 7 nucleotides align to TRBD1. Germline lookup yields CDR1 MNHEY and CDR2 SVGAGI. V was clipped by 5 bases and J by 5 bases; unmatched bases: 8. The CDR3 totals 15 residues. The CDR3 is CASSPPGQRNEKLFF. The CDR3 nucleotides are TGTGCCAGCAGTCCGCCGGGACAGCGGAATGAAAAACTGTTTTTT.

The chain recombines TRBV30 with TRBJ1-4; D is unresolved. The germline CDR1 and CDR2 sequences are GTSNPN and SVGIG (reference sequence). The CDR3 extends over 12 amino acids. V lost 2 bases and J lost 6, with 7 bases in between. DNA of the CDR3: TGTGCCTGGAGTTTTGGGGATGAAAAACTGTTTTTT. Translation gives CAWSFGDEKLFF.

This sequence joins TRBV6-6 and TRBJ2-3; no clear D gene. V was trimmed by 5 bases and J by 3 bases, leaving 15 bases between them. Germline V gives CDR1 MNHNY, CDR2 SVGAGI (reference sequence). This CDR3 has 15 amino acids. CDR3 DNA sequence: TGTGCCAGCAGTCGAGCTCACCACCCTACAGATACGCAGTATTTT. Residues: CASSRAHHPTDTQYF.

This clonotype appeared once. The V call is TRBV24-1, the J call TRBJ2-1; tentatively, D is TRBD2 (5 bases). Germline V lookup: CDR1 KGHDR, CDR2 SFDVKD. V lost 0 bases to trimming and J lost 9 bases, with 8 bases between them. CDR3 length equals 13 residues. DNA for the CDR3: TGTGCCACCAGTGATTTGCAGGCGGGTGAGCAGTTCTTC. This sequence encodes CATSDLQAGEQFF.

The chain carries TRBV28 and TRBJ2-7; no firm D call. CDR3 size: 13 residues. V dropped 3 bases and J dropped 5 bases, with 11 bases sitting between them. Germline values: CDR1 MDHEN, CDR2 SYDVKM. The CDR3 reads CASSFSRTDEQYF. The CDR3 DNA reads as TGTGCCAGCAGTTTCTCCCGTACCGACGAGCAGTACTTC.

V and J are TRBV13 and TRBJ2-1; 8 bases line up with TRBD2. The germline CDR1 and CDR2 sequences are PRHDT and FYEKMQ (reference sequence). This CDR3 region has 16 residues. With V trimmed by 0 bases and J by 8 bases, 9 bases remained unmatched. This chain's CDR3 is CASSLGSPGGLDEQFF. CDR3 coding DNA: TGTGCCAGCAGCTTAGGGTCACCGGGGGGGCTCGATGAGCAGTTCTTC.

The chain is built from TRBV7-2 and TRBJ1-2, with D unclear. Germline-derived CDR1 and CDR2 are SGHTA and FQGNSA. V dropped 3 bases and J dropped 5 bases, with 13 bases sitting between them. This CDR3 has 14 residues. For the CDR3, the DNA is TGTGCCAGCAGCTTTGAGAGGGCAGCGTATGGCTACACCTTC. It specifies CASSFERAAYGYTF.

The V and J genes are TRBV30 and TRBJ2-1; TRBD2 might be the D (6 bases). V lost 0 bases and J 4 bases, leaving 10 bases between the germline ends. The CDR3 is made up of 14 amino acids. Germline V gene sequence: CDR1 GTSNPN, CDR2 SVGIG (reference sequence). The CDR3 sequence is CAWSVGGSYNEQFF. The CDR3 DNA sequence: TGTGCCTGGAGTGTGGGGGGTTCTTACAATGAGCAGTTCTTC.